This TCR beta chain was sequenced in a study of T cell repertoires in cytomegalovirus infection. A single record per CDR3 protein comes from TCRdb applying MiXCR to the reads. Counted here are about 160,000 distinct CDR3 sequences, about a fifth occurring once; the ten biggest clones make up around a quarter. This CDR3 contains 12 residues. V lost 3 bases to trimming and J lost 8 bases, with 10 bases between them. CDR1 and CDR2 from the germline V gene are LNHDA and SQIVND (reference sequence). This clonotype occurred many times. No antigen is known for it. This chain joins TRBV19 and TRBJ1-1; D is ambiguous. The sequences come from CD8+ T cells from cultured PBMCs, collected from culture after CMV antigen stimulation. The origin of this receptor is a human donor in good health (CMV status not recorded). Some clones in this sample may be carry-over from other donors' samples. CDR3 region: CASSMGPREAFF. As DNA, the CDR3 is TGTGCCAGTAGTATGGGCCCCCGGGAAGCTTTCTTT.